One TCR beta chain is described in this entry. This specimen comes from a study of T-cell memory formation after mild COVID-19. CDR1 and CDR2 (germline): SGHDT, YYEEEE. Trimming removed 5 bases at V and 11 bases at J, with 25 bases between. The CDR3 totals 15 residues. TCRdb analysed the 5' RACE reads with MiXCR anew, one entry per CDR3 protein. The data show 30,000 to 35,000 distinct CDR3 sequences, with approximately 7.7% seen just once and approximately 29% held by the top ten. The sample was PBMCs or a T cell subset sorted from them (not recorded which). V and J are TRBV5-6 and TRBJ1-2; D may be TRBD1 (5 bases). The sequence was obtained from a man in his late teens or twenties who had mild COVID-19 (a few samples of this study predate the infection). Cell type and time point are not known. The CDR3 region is CASRKQDLYVLSYTF. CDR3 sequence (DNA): TGTGCCAGCAGGAAACAGGACTTATACGTACTAAGTTACACCTTC.